This T cell receptor beta chain was sequenced for a study of blood T cell repertoires in COVID-19. Overall study: Italy, Spain and the United States were the sources of the convalescent and acute COVID-19 samples.

CDR1 and CDR2 from the germline V gene are PRHDT and FYEKMQ (reference sequence). CDR3 size: 13 residues. V was cut by 1 base and J by 1 base, with 4 bases left in between. Recruited during active infection, patients (from Seattle) were subsequently followed longitudinally. Clones were sequenced by immunoSEQ multiplex PCR, and TCRdb holds only the in-frame ones, with some missing. The table has about 320,000 clones, about nine tenths seen once; the top ten hold roughly 1.7%. The specimen was peripheral blood. The sequence derives from a woman under 40 with COVID-19, enrolled during active disease. J is TRBJ2-5 and V is TRBV13; unclear D gene. Written as DNA, the CDR3 is TGTGCCAGCAGCTTAGCCCTCCAAGAGACCCAGTACTTC. Its protein product is CASSLALQETQYF.